What follows are 9 T cell receptor beta chains derived from one specimen sequenced in a study of siplizumab effects on memory and regulatory T cells. Some clones are missing from TCRdb's copy, which holds only in-frame ones; the method was immunoSEQ multiplex PCR. The sample yields about 110,000 clones, 92% seen once. The specimen sequenced was Tregs sorted from blood. These receptors originate from a human donor in good health.

The gene calls are TRBV27 and TRBJ2-7, with D possibly matching TRBD2 (5 bases). V shed 1 base and J shed 2 bases, with 15 bases lying between them. Per the germline V gene, CDR1 is MNHEY and CDR2 is SMNVEV (reference sequence). This CDR3 region has 16 residues. The CDR3: CASSLYAVMGAYEQYF. The DNA for the CDR3 is TGTGCCAGCAGTTTATATGCGGTAATGGGAGCCTACGAGCAGTACTTC.

V is TRBV5-1 and J is TRBJ2-2; D ambiguous. Germline V CDR1 and CDR2: SGHRS, YFSETQ. This CDR3 is built from 13 residues. The V end was cut by 0 bases, the J end by 7 bases, with 7 bases between. This CDR3 is CASSLVDNGELFF. CDR3 DNA: TGCGCCAGCAGCTTGGTGGATAACGGGGAGCTGTTTTTT. The whole variable domain, remainder taken from reference TRBV5-1 and TRBJ2-2, is KAGVTQTPRYLIKTRGQQVTLSCSPISGHRSVSWYQQTPGQGLQFLFEYFSETQRNKGNFPGRFSGRQFSNSRSEMNVSTLELGDSALYLCASSLVDNGELFFGEGSRLTVL.

The rearrangement joins TRBV7-6 to TRBJ2-6; D remains unclear. This CDR3 spans 17 amino acids. Germline V CDR1 and CDR2: SGHVS, FNYEAQ. V was pared by 1 base and J by 2 bases, with 12 bases between. CDR3 loop: CASSLVTVVTGANVLTF. CDR3 nucleotide sequence: TGTGCCAGCAGCTTAGTGACGGTGGTTACTGGGGCCAACGTCCTGACTTTC. The full variable domain, rest sourced from reference TRBV7-6 and TRBJ2-6, is GAGVSQSPRYKVTKRGQDVALRCDPISGHVSLYWYRQALGQGPEFLTYFNYEAQQDKSGLPNDRFSAERPEGSISTLTIQRTEQRDSAMYRCASSLVTVVTGANVLTFGAGSRLTVL.

This chain connects TRBV19 to TRBJ2-2, with 8 nucleotides matching TRBD1. The CDR3 sequence is 18 residues long. From germline, CDR1 is LNHDA and CDR2 SQIVND (reference sequence). V was pared by 7 bases and J by 2 bases, with 15 bases of the junction left unmatched. For the CDR3, the DNA is TGTGCCAGTACACCCCATCAGGGGGCGACCGCAAACACCGGGGAGCTGTTTTTT. This translates into CASTPHQGATANTGELFF.

This chain uses TRBV7-2 with TRBJ2-5, with TRBD2 as a possible D gene (6 bases). The germline V gene encodes CDR1 SGHTA and CDR2 FQGNSA. V lost 5 bases, J lost 5 bases, and 15 bases lay in between. The CDR3 loop spans 14 amino acids. The CDR3 sequence is CASSPRAGWETQYF. The CDR3 DNA reads as TGTGCCAGCAGCCCACGGGCGGGGTGGGAGACCCAGTACTTC.

This chain joins TRBV19 and TRBJ1-2, with TRBD1 identical over 8 bases. The CDR3 is 13 residues long. The germline gives CDR1 LNHDA, CDR2 SQIVND (reference sequence). V lost 4 bases, J lost 5 bases, and 3 bases stayed unmatched. The CDR3, as DNA: TGTGCCAGTAGTAGCGGACAGGGTTATGGCTACACCTTC. Protein product: CASSSGQGYGYTF. The full variable domain, rest sourced from reference TRBV19 and TRBJ1-2, is DGGITQSPKYLFRKEGQNVTLSCEQNLNHDAMYWYRQDPGQGLRLIYYSQIVNDFQKGDIAEGYSVSREKKESFPLTVTSAQKNPTAFYLCASSSGQGYGYTFGSGTRLTVV.

The rearrangement links TRBV9 to TRBJ1-1, with 7 nucleotides matching TRBD1. This CDR3 is 15 amino acids long. CDR1 and CDR2 from the germline V gene are SGDLS and YYNGEE. Losses at the gene ends were 3 bases for V and 3 bases for J; bases not matched to a gene: 8. The CDR3 coding sequence is TGTGCCAGCAGCGCCCGGGACAGCATTTACACTGAAGCTTTCTTT. This gives the protein CASSARDSIYTEAFF.

This chain uses TRBV30 with TRBJ2-2; D unclear. Germline CDR1 GTSNPN, CDR2 SVGIG (reference sequence). The CDR3 sequence is 12 residues long. Trimming removed 8 bases from V and 3 bases from J, with 10 bases in between. The CDR3 DNA is TGTGCCCTAGGACGGTACACCGGGGAGCTGTTTTTT. It yields the protein CALGRYTGELFF.

This rearrangement joins TRBV18 to TRBJ1-1; D is ambiguous. The CDR3 is 14 residues long. Trimming removed 6 bases at V and 1 base at J, with 12 bases between. Germline assignment: CDR1 KGHSH and CDR2 LQKENI. This CDR3 reads CASSPPATNTEAFF. The CDR3 DNA sequence: TGTGCCAGCTCCCCCCCGGCCACGAACACTGAAGCTTTCTTT.